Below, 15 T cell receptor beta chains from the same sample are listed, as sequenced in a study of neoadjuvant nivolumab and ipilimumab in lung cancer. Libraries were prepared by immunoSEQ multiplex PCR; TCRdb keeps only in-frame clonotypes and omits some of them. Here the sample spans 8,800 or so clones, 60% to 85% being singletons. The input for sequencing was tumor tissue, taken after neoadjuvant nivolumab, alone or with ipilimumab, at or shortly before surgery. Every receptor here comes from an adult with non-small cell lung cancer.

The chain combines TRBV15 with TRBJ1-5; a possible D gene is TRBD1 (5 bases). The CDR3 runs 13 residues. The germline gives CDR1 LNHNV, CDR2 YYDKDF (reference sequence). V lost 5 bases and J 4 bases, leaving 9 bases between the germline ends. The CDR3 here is CATSETVNQPQHF. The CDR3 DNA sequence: TGTGCCACCAGCGAGACAGTTAATCAGCCCCAGCATTTT.

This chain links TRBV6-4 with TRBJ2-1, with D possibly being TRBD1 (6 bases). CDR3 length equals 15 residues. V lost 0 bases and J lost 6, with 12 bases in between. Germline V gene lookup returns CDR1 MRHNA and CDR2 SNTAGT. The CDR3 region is CASSDSGGEGNEQFF. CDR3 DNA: TGTGCCAGCAGTGACTCAGGGGGAGAGGGCAATGAGCAGTTCTTC.

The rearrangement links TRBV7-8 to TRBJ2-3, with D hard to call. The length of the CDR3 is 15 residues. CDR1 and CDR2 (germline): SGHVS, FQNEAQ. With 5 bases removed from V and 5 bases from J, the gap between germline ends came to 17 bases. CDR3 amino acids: CASSRSFNNRDTQYF. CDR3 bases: TGTGCCAGCAGCCGTAGCTTCAACAACAGAGATACGCAGTATTTT.

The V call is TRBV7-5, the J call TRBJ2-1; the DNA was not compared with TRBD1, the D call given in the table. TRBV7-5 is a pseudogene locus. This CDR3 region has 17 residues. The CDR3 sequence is CVRTPPGGTGVGNEQFF. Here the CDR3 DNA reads TGTGTCAGAACACCCCCGGGGGGGACAGGGGTTGGGAATGAGCAGTTCTTC.

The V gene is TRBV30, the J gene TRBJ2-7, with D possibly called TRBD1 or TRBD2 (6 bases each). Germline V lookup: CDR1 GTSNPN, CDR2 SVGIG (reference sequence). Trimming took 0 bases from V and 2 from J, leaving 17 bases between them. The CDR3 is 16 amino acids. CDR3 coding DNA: TGTGCCTGGAGTGTCTGGGGGGCCCGTATGACCTACGAGCAGTACTTC. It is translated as CAWSVWGARMTYEQYF.

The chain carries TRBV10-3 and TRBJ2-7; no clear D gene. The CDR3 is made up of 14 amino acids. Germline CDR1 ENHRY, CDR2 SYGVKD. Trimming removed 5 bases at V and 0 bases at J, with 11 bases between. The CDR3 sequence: CAISSSGHSYEQYF. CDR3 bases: TGTGCCATCAGTTCCTCGGGCCACTCCTACGAGCAGTACTTC.

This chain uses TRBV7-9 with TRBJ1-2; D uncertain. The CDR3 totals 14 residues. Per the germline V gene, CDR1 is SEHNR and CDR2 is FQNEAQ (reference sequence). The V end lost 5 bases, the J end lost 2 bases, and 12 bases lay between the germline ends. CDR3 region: CASSQYDENYGYTF. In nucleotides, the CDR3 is TGTGCCAGCAGCCAATACGACGAAAACTATGGCTACACCTTC.

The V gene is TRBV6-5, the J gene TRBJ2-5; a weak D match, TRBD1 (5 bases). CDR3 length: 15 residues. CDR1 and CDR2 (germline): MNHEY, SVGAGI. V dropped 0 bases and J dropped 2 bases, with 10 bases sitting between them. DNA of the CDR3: TGTGCCAGCAGTTACTCGAACAGGTGGCAAGAGACCCAGTACTTC. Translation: CASSYSNRWQETQYF.

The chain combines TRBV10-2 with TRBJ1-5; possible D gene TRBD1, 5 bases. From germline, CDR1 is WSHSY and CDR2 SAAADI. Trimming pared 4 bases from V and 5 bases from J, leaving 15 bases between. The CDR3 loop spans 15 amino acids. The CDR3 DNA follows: TGCGCCAGCAGTGTACAGGTGGGGGGGGATCAGCCCCAGCATTTT. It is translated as CASSVQVGGDQPQHF.

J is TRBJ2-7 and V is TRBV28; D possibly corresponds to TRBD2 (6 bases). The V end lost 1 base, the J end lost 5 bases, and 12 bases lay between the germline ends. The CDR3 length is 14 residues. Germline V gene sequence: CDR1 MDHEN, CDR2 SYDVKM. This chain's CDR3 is CASSLSGRRHEQYF. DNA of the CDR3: TGTGCCAGCAGTTTATCTGGGAGGAGGCACGAGCAGTACTTC. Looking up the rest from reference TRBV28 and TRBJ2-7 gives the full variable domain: DVKVTQSSRYLVKRTGEKVFLECVQDMDHENMFWYRQDPGLGLRLIYFSYDVKMKEKGDIPEGYSVSREKKERFSLILESASTNQTSMYLCASSLSGRRHEQYFGPGTRLTVT.

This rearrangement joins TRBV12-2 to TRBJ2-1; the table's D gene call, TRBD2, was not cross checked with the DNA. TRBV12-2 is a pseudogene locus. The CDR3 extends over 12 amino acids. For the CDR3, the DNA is TGTGCAAGTCGCTACCGGGACAATGAGCAGTTCTTC. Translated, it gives CASRYRDNEQFF.

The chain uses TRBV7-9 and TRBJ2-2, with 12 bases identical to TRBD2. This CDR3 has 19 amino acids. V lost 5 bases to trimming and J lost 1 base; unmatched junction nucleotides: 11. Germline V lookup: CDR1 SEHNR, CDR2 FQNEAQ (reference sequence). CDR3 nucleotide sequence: TGTGCCAGCAGCCACCACTTTGGACTAGCGGGACGGAACACCGGGGAGCTGTTTTTT. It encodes CASSHHFGLAGRNTGELFF.

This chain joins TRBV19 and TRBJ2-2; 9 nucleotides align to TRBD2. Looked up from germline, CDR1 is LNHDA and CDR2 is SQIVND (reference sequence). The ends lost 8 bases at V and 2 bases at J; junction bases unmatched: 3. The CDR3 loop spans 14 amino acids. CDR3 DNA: TGTGCCAGTGGTCTAGCGGGAAACACCGGGGAGCTGTTTTTT. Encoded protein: CASGLAGNTGELFF.

The CDR3 region is CASSLRGANEQFF. CDR3 nucleotides: TGTGCCAGCAGCTTACGCGGGGCGAATGAGCAGTTCTTC. The V gene is TRBV7-9, the J gene TRBJ2-1; perhaps TRBD2 as D (6 bases). The germline CDR1 and CDR2 sequences are SEHNR and FQNEAQ (reference sequence). V was pared by 2 bases and J by 7 bases, with 9 bases between. The CDR3 has 13 residues. The entire variable domain, with the rest obtained from reference TRBV7-9 and TRBJ2-1, is as follows: DTGVSQNPRHKITKRGQNVTFRCDPISEHNRLYWYRQTLGQGPEFLTYFQNEAQLEKSRLLSDRFSAERPKGSFSTLEIQRTEQGDSAMYLCASSLRGANEQFFGPGTRLTVL.

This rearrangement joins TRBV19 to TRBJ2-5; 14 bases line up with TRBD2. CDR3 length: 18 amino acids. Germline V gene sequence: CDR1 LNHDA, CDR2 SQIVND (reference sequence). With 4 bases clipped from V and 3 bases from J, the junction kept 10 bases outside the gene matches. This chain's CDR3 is CASSSFLGTSGSEETQYF. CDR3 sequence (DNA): TGTGCCAGTAGTAGCTTCCTCGGGACTAGCGGGAGTGAAGAGACCCAGTACTTC.